This T cell receptor beta chain comes out of a study of shared clonotypes between healthy human individuals. Turning to the study itself: Used for every donor were three CD4 naive, three CD4 memory, two CD8 naive and one CD8 memory plate.

The CDR3 is 14 amino acids. Losses at the gene ends were 2 bases for V and 4 bases for J; bases not matched to a gene: 4. The germline V gene encodes CDR1 MNHNY and CDR2 SVGAGI (reference sequence). To note about this clone: Its target is unknown.

Study-level findings and limits: Richness estimates generally favored naive over memory subsets.

Libraries were prepared by immunoSEQ multiplex PCR; TCRdb keeps only in-frame clonotypes and omits some of them. The data show about 180,000 clones, 85% to 95% seen once. Every donor, a Caucasian adult, lived in Nashville, Tennessee. This rearrangement joins TRBV6-6 to TRBJ1-1, with TRBD1 identical over 7 bases. The clonotype was recovered from a woman aged 25 to 45 in good health. Sequencing was carried out using naive CD4+ T cells sorted from blood. The subset denotes: CD45RA+ positively selected. CDR3 in DNA: TGTGCCAGCAGTTACGGGAGACAGGGCACTGAAGCTTTCTTT. This encodes CASSYGRQGTEAFF.